A single sample gave rise to the 18 T cell receptor beta chains below, sequenced in a study of blood T cell repertoires in COVID-19. TCRdb keeps only in-frame clones here, not all; method: immunoSEQ multiplex PCR. The sample has roughly 250,000 clones; 83% are singletons. Sequenced sample: peripheral blood. The receptor set was obtained from a woman in her forties or fifties with acute or convalescent COVID-19.

The chain uses TRBV4-3 and TRBJ2-5; 9 positions match TRBD2. Losses at the gene ends were 0 bases for V and 5 bases for J; bases not matched to a gene: 13. This CDR3 comprises 18 residues. CDR1 and CDR2 (germline): LGHNA, YSLEER. This chain's CDR3 is CASSQDLGGLALSETQYF. CDR3 DNA: TGCGCCAGCAGCCAAGACCTAGGGGGACTAGCCCTTTCGGAGACCCAGTACTTC.

The rearrangement uses TRBV28 and TRBJ1-1; 10 nucleotides agree with TRBD1. Germline assignment: CDR1 MDHEN and CDR2 SYDVKM. This CDR3 has 13 residues. Trimming removed 7 bases from V and 11 bases from J; junction bases left unmatched: 10. CDR3 in amino acids: CASTIAGQGRAFF. The CDR3 DNA follows: TGTGCCAGCACCATAGCGGGACAGGGGCGGGCTTTCTTT.

The V gene is TRBV6-5, the J gene TRBJ1-1; D unresolved. The CDR3 extends over 15 amino acids. From germline, CDR1 is MNHEY and CDR2 SVGAGI. Trimming removed 5 bases at V and 0 bases at J, with 13 bases between. CDR3 sequence reads: CASSISGRVNTEAFF. The DNA of the CDR3 is TGTGCCAGCAGTATCTCAGGTCGAGTGAACACTGAAGCTTTCTTT.

The table lists this clone with many counts. The chain links TRBV30 to TRBJ1-5; 8 bases map to TRBD1. Germline values: CDR1 GTSNPN, CDR2 SVGIG (reference sequence). V lost 2 bases, J lost 3 bases, and 6 bases stayed unmatched. The CDR3 extends over 15 amino acids. This CDR3 is CAWSTGGDYNQPQHF. The CDR3 coding sequence is TGTGCCTGGAGTACAGGGGGGGATTACAATCAGCCCCAGCATTTT.

V is TRBV30 and J is TRBJ2-7, with a tentative D call TRBD1 (6 bases). The CDR3 totals 14 residues. Germline-derived CDR1 and CDR2 are GTSNPN and SVGIG (reference sequence). The V gene lost 2 bases and the J gene lost 4 bases, with 15 bases spanning the gap. As DNA, the CDR3 is TGTGCCTGGAGTCGAGGGGGTAATGGTTACGAGCAGTACTTC. This sequence encodes CAWSRGGNGYEQYF.

This clone was seen a handful of times. CDR3 protein: CASRSPDRATEAFF. Written as DNA, the CDR3 is TGTGCCAGCAGATCGCCAGACAGGGCTACTGAAGCTTTCTTT. This rearrangement joins TRBV5-4 to TRBJ1-1; 7 positions match TRBD1. Germline V CDR1 and CDR2: SGHNT, YYREEE (reference sequence). This CDR3 is built from 14 residues. V shed 5 bases, J shed 5 bases, and the junction held 9 bases outside the gene matches.

This clone was counted a few times. J is TRBJ1-5 and V is TRBV10-2; D is possibly TRBD1 (5 bases). V was shortened by 3 bases and J by 9 bases, with 6 bases between the two germline ends. This CDR3 spans 11 amino acids. CDR1 is WSHSY and CDR2 is SAAADI in the germline V gene. CDR3 DNA sequence: TGCGCCAGCAGTGACGGGGGGCCCCAGCATTTT. As protein: CASSDGGPQHF.

The chain uses TRBV28 and TRBJ2-1, with 7 bases that match TRBD2. This CDR3 comprises 13 residues. V was pared by 6 bases and J by 7 bases, with 6 bases of the junction left unmatched. The germline V gene has CDR1 MDHEN and CDR2 SYDVKM. CDR3 DNA: TGTGCCAGCAGCGGACTAGGGACGAATGAGCAGTTCTTC. The encoded protein is CASSGLGTNEQFF.

The rearrangement uses TRBV19 and TRBJ2-3; 11 nucleotides line up with TRBD2. The length of the CDR3 is 17 residues. Germline CDR1 LNHDA, CDR2 SQIVND (reference sequence). Trimming at V came to 3 bases and at J to 2 bases, leaving 7 bases not matched to a gene. CDR3 protein: CASSILLAGGSTDTQYF. As DNA, the CDR3 is TGTGCCAGTAGTATCCTCCTAGCGGGAGGCTCCACAGATACGCAGTATTTT.

The table lists this clone with a count of one. The CDR3 nucleotides read TGTGCCAGCTCGCGACAGGGACTCTATGGCTACACCTTC. It specifies CASSRQGLYGYTF. The chain uses TRBV6-5 and TRBJ1-2, with TRBD1 matching 7 bases. V lost 8 bases, J lost 4 bases, and 7 bases stayed unmatched. The CDR3 consists of 13 residues. Germline-derived CDR1 and CDR2 are MNHEY and SVGAGI.

This clone was seen only a few times. The chain has TRBV6-5 and TRBJ1-1; D perhaps matches TRBD1 (6 bases). The germline gives CDR1 MNHEY, CDR2 SVGAGI. This CDR3 region has 10 residues. V gave up 9 bases and J gave up 7 bases, with 9 bases separating them. The CDR3 DNA reads TGTGCCAGTGGGACATATGAAGCTTTCTTT. The encoded protein is CASGTYEAFF.

This rearrangement joins TRBV5-1 to TRBJ2-5; 9 bases align to TRBD2. This CDR3 contains 15 residues. The germline V gene encodes CDR1 SGHRS and CDR2 YFSETQ. V shed 4 bases, J shed 1 base, and the junction held 5 bases outside the gene matches. CDR3 in DNA: TGCGCCAGCAGCGGGACTAGCAGCTTCCAAGAGACCCAGTACTTC. Its translation: CASSGTSSFQETQYF.

The gene calls are TRBV30 and TRBJ1-6; D gene uncertain. Germline V gene lookup returns CDR1 GTSNPN and CDR2 SVGIG (reference sequence). CDR3 length: 14 residues. Trimming shortened V by 0 bases and J by 5 bases, and 8 bases separated the two germline ends. CDR3 residues: CAWSVRGDNSPLHF. Here the CDR3 DNA reads TGTGCCTGGAGTGTACGTGGAGATAATTCACCCCTCCACTTT.

The V gene is TRBV19, the J gene TRBJ2-1; 16 bases agree with TRBD2. The junction had 6 bases not matched to a gene; V was cut back by 5 bases and J by 8 bases. The CDR3 totals 16 residues. Germline V gives CDR1 LNHDA, CDR2 SQIVND (reference sequence). The CDR3 bases are TGTGCCAGTAGTGCTCCGGGACTAGCGGGAGGGTATGAGCAGTTCTTC. This translates into CASSAPGLAGGYEQFF.

The chain combines TRBV3-1 (or the pseudogene TRBV3-2) with TRBJ2-7; D is uncertain. There are 13 residues in the CDR3. V dropped 2 bases and J dropped 1 base, with 6 bases sitting between them. Germline lookup yields CDR1 LGHDT and CDR2 YNNKEL (reference sequence). The CDR3 DNA reads as TGTGCCAGCAGCCAAATTTCATCCTACGAGCAGTACTTC. It codes for CASSQISSYEQYF.

The rearrangement uses TRBV11-3 and TRBJ2-1; D is possibly TRBD2 (5 bases). The length of the CDR3 is 13 residues. The ends were cut back, 0 bases at V and 7 bases at J, with 7 bases in the middle. From germline, CDR1 is SGHNT and CDR2 YENEEA. In nucleotides, the CDR3 is TGTGCCAGCAGCTTAGAGACTATTAATGAGCAGTTCTTC. It codes for CASSLETINEQFF.

The CDR3: CASSLSISYSNQPQHF. The CDR3 DNA is TGTGCCAGCAGTTTATCGATCAGTTATAGCAATCAGCCCCAGCATTTT. This sequence joins TRBV27 and TRBJ1-5, with D uncertain. This CDR3 is 16 amino acids long. The germline V gene encodes CDR1 MNHEY and CDR2 SMNVEV (reference sequence). The V end was cut by 0 bases, the J end by 0 bases, with 9 bases between.

The J gene is TRBJ1-4, the V gene TRBV4-1; the match to TRBD1 covers 9 bases. Unmatched junction bases numbered 3, after V lost 1 base and J lost 6 bases. The CDR3 is 15 amino acids. Germline V lookup: CDR1 MGHRA, CDR2 YSYEKL. The CDR3 is CASSQVGQGYEKLFF. The CDR3 nucleotides read TGCGCCAGCAGCCAAGTCGGACAGGGGTATGAAAAACTGTTTTTT.